These 10 T cell receptor beta chains were sequenced from one sample in a study of vaccination effects on CD4 cells after COVID-19. Some clones are missing from TCRdb's copy, which holds only in-frame ones; the method was immunoSEQ multiplex PCR. The data show 45,000 to 55,000 clones, around 80% seen once. Culture lasted roughly eleven days before CD4+ T cell isolation. A PCR test confirmed that the person had SARS-CoV-2 infection between March and December 2020. It was two doses of either the BNT162b2 or mRNA-1273 vaccine that participants received. No antigens are known for them. The sample here was CD4+ T cells from PBMCs cultured without peptide, taken after COVID-19 vaccination. The origin of the receptors is a human donor who had a prior SARS-CoV-2 infection.

J is TRBJ2-5 and V is TRBV14; TRBD2 matches at 14 bases. The germline V gene has CDR1 SGHDN and CDR2 FVKESK. The CDR3 contains 19 residues. J was trimmed by 5 bases and V by 3 bases; bases with no gene match: 14. As DNA, the CDR3 is TGTGCCAGCAGCCACCACCCGAAGGGACTAGCGGGGGCATGGGAGACCCAGTACTTC. Its protein product is CASSHHPKGLAGAWETQYF.

V is TRBV18 and J is TRBJ2-2; D unclear. Trimming stripped 2 bases from V and 1 base from J, with 11 bases between. Germline V gives CDR1 KGHSH, CDR2 LQKENI. CDR3 size: 16 residues. This chain's CDR3 is CASSPVLHQNTGELFF. The CDR3, as DNA: TGTGCCAGCTCACCAGTATTACACCAGAACACCGGGGAGCTGTTTTTT.

The rearrangement joins TRBV7-2 to TRBJ1-6, with D perhaps matching TRBD1 (6 bases). CDR1 is SGHTA and CDR2 is FQGNSA in the germline V gene. The V gene lost 7 bases and the J gene lost 4 bases, with 11 bases spanning the gap. The CDR3 has 14 amino acids. This chain's CDR3 is CASTQDRYNSPLHF. Here the CDR3 DNA reads TGTGCCAGCACCCAGGACAGATATAATTCACCCCTCCACTTT.

This rearrangement joins TRBV7-2 to TRBJ1-2; D unresolved. The CDR3 runs 12 residues. Per germline, CDR1 SGHTA and CDR2 FQGNSA. Trimming removed 2 bases from V and 8 bases from J, with 9 bases in between. Written as DNA, the CDR3 is TGTGCCAGCAGCTTATTAGGGTGGGGCTACACCTTC. Translating it yields CASSLLGWGYTF.

This clone turned up a few times. CDR3 DNA: TGCGCCAGCAGCTTGGAGTCCCCGGACAGATATAATTCACCCCTCCACTTT. Translation gives CASSLESPDRYNSPLHF. This chain joins TRBV5-1 and TRBJ1-6; the D gene is possibly TRBD1 (6 bases). The CDR3 runs 17 residues. CDR1 is SGHRS, CDR2 YFSETQ, per germline. The V gene lost 0 bases and the J gene lost 4 bases, with 14 bases spanning the gap.

This clone was observed a few times. The J gene is TRBJ1-1, the V gene TRBV5-6; unclear D gene. The V gene's germline CDR1 is SGHDT and CDR2 YYEEEE. This CDR3 has 13 amino acids. The V and J ends lost 0 bases and 5 bases respectively, with 8 bases between them. CDR3 nucleotide sequence: TGTGCCAGCAGCTTGGGAGTCTGGACTGAAGCTTTCTTT. As protein: CASSLGVWTEAFF.

The V and J genes are TRBV5-1 and TRBJ2-5; 7 bases fit TRBD2. Germline loops: CDR1 SGHRS, CDR2 YFSETQ. V was clipped by 4 bases and J by 6 bases; unmatched bases: 12. The CDR3 is 15 residues long. The CDR3 DNA sequence: TGCGCCAGCAGCCCCGGGACTACCCCCCGAAAGACCCAGTACTTC. It is translated as CASSPGTTPRKTQYF.

The chain uses TRBV3-1 (or the pseudogene TRBV3-2) and TRBJ2-1, with TRBD2 matching over 14 bases. CDR1 and CDR2 (germline): LGHDT, YNNKEL (reference sequence). Losses at the gene ends were 0 bases for V and 7 bases for J; bases not matched to a gene: 20. The CDR3 is 22 residues long. The CDR3, as DNA: TGTGCCAGCAGCCAAGATCAGGGCAGACAGAGACTAGCGGGAGGGCTGGGGAATGAGCAGTTCTTC. It yields the protein CASSQDQGRQRLAGGLGNEQFF.

The rearrangement links TRBV2 to TRBJ1-4; D unclear. V gave up 7 bases and J gave up 0 bases, with 12 bases separating them. Germline values: CDR1 SNHLY, CDR2 FYNNEI. The CDR3 is 15 residues long. CDR3 protein: CASTHDRATNEKLFF. CDR3 bases: TGTGCCAGCACCCACGACCGGGCAACTAATGAAAAACTGTTTTTT.

The chain employs TRBV7-9 and TRBJ1-2; possibly TRBD1 for D (6 bases). The CDR3 is made up of 13 amino acids. CDR1 and CDR2 from the germline V gene are SEHNR and FQNEAQ (reference sequence). V was shortened by 5 bases and J by 2 bases, with 9 bases between the two germline ends. The chain's CDR3 is CASSRGQNYGYTF. DNA of the CDR3: TGTGCCAGCAGCCGGGGACAAAACTATGGCTACACCTTC.